This TCR beta chain was captured in a study of blood T cell repertoires in COVID-19. In the study overall: The origin of the acute and convalescent COVID-19 samples was the United States, Italy and Spain. In each case, the material was cDNA or gDNA derived from T cells, B-cell-depleted T cells, or PBMCs.

Per the original data handling: Researchers report that nucleated cell counts were estimated from reference gene primer amplification. Only in-frame clones appear in the TCRdb table, and some are missing; sequencing was by immunoSEQ multiplex PCR. The DNA was the basis for D and trimming; V, J and clone size are from that table. Among just under 90,000 clones listed, around 88% were seen once. CDR3 length equals 15 residues. V lost 3 bases and J lost 8; bases outside the gene matches: 11. Per germline, CDR1 MGHRA and CDR2 YSYEKL. This sequence was found in a man between 60 and 70 years old with acute or convalescent COVID-19. The specimen was peripheral blood. The chain recombines TRBV4-1 with TRBJ1-2, with 8 bases that match TRBD1. CDR3 nucleotide sequence: TGCGCCAGCAGCCATGCAGGGGGCGAGATGGACGGCTACACCTTC. Its protein is CASSHAGGEMDGYTF.